Presented here are 28 T cell receptor beta chains from one specimen sequenced in a study of cytomegalovirus exposure and HLA in healthy donors. With 60 Vbeta and 13 Jbeta primers, the PCR was carried out. Generated by immunoSEQ multiplex PCR, the TCRdb table keeps only in-frame clones and is missing some. The sample totals about 110,000 clones. Specimen: PBMCs. These receptor sequences come from a man aged 18 to 35 in good health and CMV-seronegative.

The chain uses TRBV28 and TRBJ1-2, with no clear D. The germline V gene has CDR1 MDHEN and CDR2 SYDVKM. This CDR3 has 12 amino acids. V was trimmed by 3 bases and J by 4 bases, leaving 6 bases between them. CDR3 region: CASSLGSYGYTF. The CDR3 DNA follows: TGTGCCAGCAGTTTGGGGAGCTATGGCTACACCTTC.

V is TRBV4-1 and J is TRBJ2-2; TRBD1 is a possible D gene (5 bases). The germline V gene encodes CDR1 MGHRA and CDR2 YSYEKL. Trimming stripped 0 bases from V and 4 bases from J, with 12 bases between. The CDR3 length is 16 residues. The CDR3 sequence is CASSQEMGLLTGELFF. CDR3 nucleotides: TGCGCCAGCAGCCAAGAGATGGGGCTTCTCACCGGGGAGCTGTTTTTT.

The chain links TRBV7-6 to TRBJ2-2, with 7 bases identical to TRBD1. Germline V lookup: CDR1 SGHVS, CDR2 FNYEAQ. The CDR3 covers 14 residues. The J segment lost 6 bases and the V segment lost 8 bases, leaving 9 bases of the junction unmatched. DNA for the CDR3: TGTGCCAGCCTTCCCCGGGACAGAGCCGGGGAGCTGTTTTTT. It encodes CASLPRDRAGELFF.

The V call is TRBV4-1, the J call TRBJ2-7; 7 bases are shared with TRBD1. CDR1 and CDR2 (germline): MGHRA, YSYEKL. The CDR3 is made up of 14 amino acids. Losses at the gene ends were 1 base for V and 5 bases for J; bases not matched to a gene: 5. CDR3 DNA sequence: TGCGCCAGCAGCCAAGGAAACAGGGGTAACGAGCAGTACTTC. Translated: CASSQGNRGNEQYF.

The rearrangement uses TRBV28 and TRBJ2-3; 7 bases are a match to TRBD2. V lost 0 bases, J lost 0 bases, and 9 bases stayed unmatched. The CDR3 loop spans 18 amino acids. The germline CDR1 and CDR2 sequences are MDHEN and SYDVKM. The CDR3 DNA reads TGTGCCAGCAGTTTATGCTGCCGACTAGCACCCAGCACAGATACGCAGTATTTT. Protein product: CASSLCCRLAPSTDTQYF. The entire variable domain, with the rest obtained from reference TRBV28 and TRBJ2-3, is as follows: DVKVTQSSRYLVKRTGEKVFLECVQDMDHENMFWYRQDPGLGLRLIYFSYDVKMKEKGDIPEGYSVSREKKERFSLILESASTNQTSMYLCASSLCCRLAPSTDTQYFGPGTRLTVL.

The gene calls are TRBV6-4 and TRBJ2-1; 11 bases agree with TRBD2. The CDR3 runs 15 residues. With 3 bases clipped from V and 4 bases from J, the junction kept 2 bases outside the gene matches. Germline loops: CDR1 MRHNA, CDR2 SNTAGT. This chain's CDR3 is CASSELAGEYNEQFF. The CDR3 DNA follows: TGTGCCAGCAGTGAACTAGCGGGAGAGTACAATGAGCAGTTCTTC.

CDR3 DNA: TGTGCCATCAGTAGTGCAGACTCCTACGAGCAGTACTTC. This sequence encodes CAISSADSYEQYF. The chain joins TRBV10-3 to TRBJ2-7; D ambiguous. Germline loops: CDR1 ENHRY, CDR2 SYGVKD. The CDR3 is 13 amino acids. Trimming removed 5 bases from V and 0 bases from J, with 8 bases in between.

The chain couples TRBV11-2 to TRBJ1-1, with D tentatively TRBD1 (6 bases). This CDR3 region has 15 residues. CDR1 is SGHAT and CDR2 is FQNNGV in the germline V gene. Trimming took 5 bases from V and 1 from J, leaving 14 bases between them. CDR3: CASSETRGTNTEAFF. The CDR3 region has the DNA TGTGCCAGCAGCGAAACCAGGGGTACGAACACTGAAGCTTTCTTT. Full variable domain (missing parts from reference TRBV11-2 and TRBJ1-1): EAGVAQSPRYKIIEKRQSVAFWCNPISGHATLYWYQQILGQGPKLLIQFQNNGVVDDSQLPKDRFSAERLKGVDSTLKIQPAKLEDSAVYLCASSETRGTNTEAFFGQGTRLTVV.

The V and J genes are TRBV19 and TRBJ2-3, with 8 nucleotides matching TRBD2. V trimming: 4 bases; J trimming: 7 bases; junction bases outside the gene matches: 22. Germline V gene data show CDR1 as LNHDA and CDR2 as SQIVND (reference sequence). The CDR3 runs 19 residues. The DNA of the CDR3 is TGTGCCAGTAGTAGAATAGCGGGAACAGTTCGGGGAAAATGGAATACGCAGTATTTT. Its translation: CASSRIAGTVRGKWNTQYF.

The rearrangement links TRBV5-1 to TRBJ2-7; a possible D gene is TRBD2 (6 bases). Germline values: CDR1 SGHRS, CDR2 YFSETQ. V lost 4 bases and J 6 bases, leaving 11 bases between the germline ends. The CDR3 loop spans 12 amino acids. The CDR3 nucleotides read TGCGCCAGCAGCGGGGGAGGTTCCGAGCAGTACTTC. Translating it yields CASSGGGSEQYF.

V is TRBV5-1 and J is TRBJ2-1, with 8 bases matching TRBD2. V dropped 5 bases and J dropped 7; count of bases not matched to a gene: 14. Germline assignment: CDR1 SGHRS and CDR2 YFSETQ. CDR3 length equals 16 residues. This CDR3 reads CASRSGWGTSGNEQFF. For the CDR3, the DNA is TGCGCCAGCAGATCCGGGTGGGGGACTAGTGGGAATGAGCAGTTCTTC.

The genes are TRBV28 and TRBJ2-1; TRBD1 aligns across 9 bases. The CDR3 runs to 14 residues. Germline CDR1 and CDR2: MDHEN and SYDVKM. V was clipped by 9 bases and J by 3 bases; unmatched bases: 6. The DNA for the CDR3 is TGTGCCAGTACCGGGACAGGGATCTACAATGAGCAGTTCTTC. Its translation: CASTGTGIYNEQFF.

The chain uses TRBV25-1 and TRBJ2-1; D remains ambiguous. Trimming stripped 4 bases from V and 7 bases from J, with 5 bases between. Germline V gives CDR1 MGHDK, CDR2 SYGVNS. The CDR3 covers 11 residues. This chain's CDR3 is CASSVGNEQFF. Written as DNA, the CDR3 is TGTGCCAGCAGTGTCGGGAATGAGCAGTTCTTC. Looking up the rest from reference TRBV25-1 and TRBJ2-1 gives the full variable domain: EADIYQTPRYLVIGTGKKITLECSQTMGHDKMYWYQQDPGMELHLIHYSYGVNSTEKGDLSSESTVSRIRTEHFPLTLESARPSHTSQYLCASSVGNEQFFGPGTRLTVL.

The rearrangement uses TRBV25-1 and TRBJ2-1; D may be TRBD2 (6 bases). Germline V gene lookup returns CDR1 MGHDK and CDR2 SYGVNS. V lost 2 bases and J 3 bases, leaving 14 bases between the germline ends. The CDR3 is made up of 16 amino acids. The CDR3 sequence is CASSEADSGNYNEQFF. In nucleotides, the CDR3 is TGTGCCAGCAGTGAAGCCGATAGCGGCAACTACAATGAGCAGTTCTTC.

V usage is TRBV7-8 and J usage is TRBJ1-5, with D possibly TRBD1 on 6 matching bases. CDR3 size: 15 residues. Germline V gene lookup returns CDR1 SGHVS and CDR2 FQNEAQ. The ends were cut back, 6 bases at V and 0 bases at J, with 12 bases in the middle. CDR3 nucleotides: TGTGCCAGCAGTTTACAGGGTAATAGCAATCAGCCCCAGCATTTT. Translation: CASSLQGNSNQPQHF.

The chain employs TRBV5-1 and TRBJ1-1; tentative D call: TRBD1 (6 bases). With 5 bases removed from V and 0 bases from J, the gap between germline ends came to 14 bases. Germline CDR1 is SGHRS and CDR2 is YFSETQ. CDR3 size: 15 residues. CDR3 loop: CASRSTGPMNTEAFF. CDR3 in DNA: TGCGCCAGCAGATCGACAGGCCCAATGAACACTGAAGCTTTCTTT.

The chain has TRBV5-1 and TRBJ1-2; D might be TRBD1 (6 bases). Germline V gene data show CDR1 as SGHRS and CDR2 as YFSETQ. This CDR3 comprises 13 residues. V was pared by 3 bases and J by 2 bases, with 8 bases between. In DNA, the CDR3 is TGCGCCAGCAGCTCCGGACAGAACTATGGCTACACCTTC. Its protein product is CASSSGQNYGYTF.

The J gene is TRBJ2-2, the V gene TRBV18; D uncertain. V was pared by 5 bases and J by 0 bases, with 4 bases between. This CDR3 is built from 13 residues. Germline V CDR1 and CDR2: KGHSH, LQKENI. CDR3 in DNA: TGTGCCAGCTCATCTACGAACACCGGGGAGCTGTTTTTT. It is translated as CASSSTNTGELFF.

The rearrangement joins TRBV4-1 to TRBJ2-1, with 7 positions matching TRBD1. CDR1 MGHRA and CDR2 YSYEKL come from the germline V gene. Germline trimming cut 1 base from V and 2 bases from J; bases unmatched to any gene: 8. The CDR3 loop spans 17 amino acids. The CDR3 nucleotides read TGCGCCAGCAGCCAAGGATCTACAGGGGTGACCTACAATGAGCAGTTCTTC. The encoded protein is CASSQGSTGVTYNEQFF.

This sequence joins TRBV6-6 and TRBJ1-5, with a possible D match to TRBD1 (6 bases). V lost 5 bases to trimming and J lost 4 bases, with 12 bases between them. The CDR3 runs to 14 residues. Germline V CDR1 and CDR2: MNHNY, SVGAGI (reference sequence). The CDR3 region has the DNA TGTGCCAGCAGTGAGGGGGTAACTAATCAGCCCCAGCATTTT. This encodes CASSEGVTNQPQHF.

The chain has TRBV11-2 and TRBJ1-1, with 8 bases identical to TRBD1. CDR1 and CDR2 from the germline V gene are SGHAT and FQNNGV. Trimming at V came to 5 bases and at J to 11 bases, leaving 13 bases not matched to a gene. The CDR3 covers 14 residues. The chain's CDR3 is CASSLVSNQGAAFF. The CDR3 DNA is TGTGCCAGCAGCCTTGTGAGTAATCAGGGGGCCGCTTTCTTT.

This rearrangement joins TRBV27 to TRBJ2-1, with a possible D match to TRBD1 (6 bases). This CDR3 is 15 amino acids long. CDR1 MNHEY and CDR2 SMNVEV come from the germline V gene (reference sequence). Trimming shortened V by 5 bases and J by 8 bases, and 19 bases separated the two germline ends. This chain's CDR3 is CASSIPGYAGDEQFF. The CDR3 DNA reads TGTGCCAGCAGTATACCCGGTTATGCAGGGGATGAGCAGTTCTTC.

This rearrangement joins TRBV27 to TRBJ2-7; D remains unclear. V was cut by 3 bases and J by 3 bases, with 12 bases left in between. The CDR3 is made up of 14 amino acids. In germline, CDR1 is MNHEY, CDR2 SMNVEV (reference sequence). The CDR3 coding sequence is TGTGCCAGCAGTTTTCGGCACAGAAACTACGAGCAGTACTTC. This gives the protein CASSFRHRNYEQYF.

The chain recombines TRBV6-6 with TRBJ2-5, with 10 positions matching TRBD2. The CDR3 consists of 16 residues. Germline-derived CDR1 and CDR2 are MNHNY and SVGAGI (reference sequence). V lost 0 bases, J lost 0 bases, and 1 base stayed unmatched. CDR3 residues: CASSYSGLAHQETQYF. CDR3 DNA sequence: TGTGCCAGCAGTTACTCGGGACTAGCGCACCAAGAGACCCAGTACTTC.

The chain links TRBV10-3 to TRBJ2-3; D remains unclear. CDR1 is ENHRY, CDR2 SYGVKD, per germline. CDR3 length equals 14 residues. Trimming cost V 2 bases and J 6 bases, with 12 bases left between them. CDR3 in amino acids: CAISEAPPQDTQYF. As DNA, the CDR3 is TGTGCCATCAGTGAGGCTCCCCCTCAGGATACGCAGTATTTT.

The chain employs TRBV30 and TRBJ2-1; perhaps TRBD1 as D (6 bases). The CDR3 sequence is 14 residues long. Germline V CDR1 and CDR2: GTSNPN, SVGIG (reference sequence). V lost 7 bases to trimming and J lost 5 bases, with 18 bases between them. The CDR3 sequence is CASQGTQTHNEQFF. CDR3 nucleotides: TGTGCCTCGCAGGGGACCCAGACCCACAATGAGCAGTTCTTC. Using reference TRBV30 and TRBJ2-1 for the parts outside the CDR3, the full variable domain is SQTIHQWPATLVQPVGSPLSLECTVEGTSNPNLYWYRQAAGRGLQLLFYSVGIGQISSEVPQNLSASRPQDRQFILSSKKLLLSDSGFYLCASQGTQTHNEQFFGPGTRLTVL.

The V gene is TRBV7-9, the J gene TRBJ1-2; possible D gene TRBD1, 5 bases. Germline V gene sequence: CDR1 SEHNR, CDR2 FQNEAQ (reference sequence). The CDR3 consists of 13 residues. Trimming removed 4 bases at V and 4 bases at J, with 10 bases between. CDR3 protein: CASSSMTAYGYTF. CDR3 sequence (DNA): TGTGCCAGCAGCTCAATGACAGCCTATGGCTACACCTTC.

This sequence joins TRBV19 and TRBJ1-2; D is undetermined. The CDR3 contains 13 residues. Trimming left V 6 bases short and J 3 bases short, with 11 bases between. In germline, CDR1 is LNHDA, CDR2 SQIVND (reference sequence). CDR3 in amino acids: CASRTGSYYGYTF. DNA for the CDR3: TGTGCCAGTAGGACCGGGTCCTACTATGGCTACACCTTC.